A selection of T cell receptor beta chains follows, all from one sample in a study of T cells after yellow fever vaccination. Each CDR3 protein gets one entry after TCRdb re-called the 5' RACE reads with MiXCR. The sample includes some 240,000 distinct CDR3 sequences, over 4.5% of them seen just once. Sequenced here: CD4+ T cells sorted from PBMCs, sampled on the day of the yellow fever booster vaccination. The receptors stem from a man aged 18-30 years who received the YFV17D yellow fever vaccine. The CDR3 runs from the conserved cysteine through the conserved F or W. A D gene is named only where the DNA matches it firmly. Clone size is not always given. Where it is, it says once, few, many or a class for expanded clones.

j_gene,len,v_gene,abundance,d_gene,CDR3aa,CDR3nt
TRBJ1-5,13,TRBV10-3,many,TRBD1,CATRDRVDQPQHF,TGTGCCACTAGGGACAGGGTAGATCAGCCCCAGCATTTT
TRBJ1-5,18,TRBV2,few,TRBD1,CASSERWAGGRSNQPQHF,TGTGCCAGCAGTGAAAGGTGGGCAGGGGGTCGTAGCAATCAGCCCCAGCATTTT
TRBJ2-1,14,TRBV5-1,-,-,CASSSQAAYNEQFF,TGCGCCAGCAGCTCACAAGCGGCCTACAATGAGCAGTTCTTC
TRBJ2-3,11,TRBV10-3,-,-,CAIRNTDTQYF,TGTGCCATCAGAAACACAGATACGCAGTATTTT
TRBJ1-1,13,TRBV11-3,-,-,CASSFQWNTEAFF,TGTGCCAGCAGCTTTCAGTGGAACACTGAAGCTTTCTTT
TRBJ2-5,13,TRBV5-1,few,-,CASSLMNQETQYF,TGCGCCAGCAGCTTGATGAACCAAGAGACCCAGTACTTC
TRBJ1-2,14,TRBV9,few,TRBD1,CASRADLRQGLYTF,TGTGCCAGCAGGGCGGACCTCCGACAGGGCCTATACACCTTC
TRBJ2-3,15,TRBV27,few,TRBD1,CASSNRGRGGDTQYF,TGTGCCAGCAGCAACAGGGGGCGAGGTGGAGATACGCAGTATTTT
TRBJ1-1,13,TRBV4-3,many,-,CASSQDLYTEAFF,TGCGCCAGCAGCCAAGATCTTTACACTGAAGCTTTCTTT
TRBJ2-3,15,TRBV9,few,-,CASSVAWGRTDTQYF,TGTGCCAGCAGCGTAGCTTGGGGGCGCACAGATACGCAGTATTTT
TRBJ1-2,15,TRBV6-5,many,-,CASRDGGGGGYGYTF,TGTGCCAGCAGGGATGGAGGGGGTGGAGGCTATGGCTACACCTTC
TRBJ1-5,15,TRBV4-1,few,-,CASSQLTGPNQPQHF,TGCGCCAGCAGCCAATTGACAGGACCTAATCAGCCCCAGCATTTT
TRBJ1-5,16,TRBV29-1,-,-,CSVVLGGTEGNQPQHF,TGCAGCGTTGTCTTAGGGGGGACGGAGGGGAATCAGCCCCAGCATTTT
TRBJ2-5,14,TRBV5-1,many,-,CASSLSSFLETQYF,TGCGCCAGCAGCTTGAGTAGTTTTCTAGAGACCCAGTACTTC
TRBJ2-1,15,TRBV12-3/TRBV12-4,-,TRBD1,CASSPGTGGNNEQFF,TGTGCCAGCAGCCCGGGGACAGGGGGTAATAATGAGCAGTTCTTC
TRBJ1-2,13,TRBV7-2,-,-,CASSPVTGYGYTF,TGTGCCAGCAGCCCCGTTACAGGCTATGGCTACACCTTC
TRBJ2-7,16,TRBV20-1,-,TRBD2,CSARSRGLAGVYEQYF,TGCAGTGCTAGGTCCCGTGGACTAGCGGGGGTCTACGAGCAGTACTTC
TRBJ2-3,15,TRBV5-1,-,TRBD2,CASSLTSGNTDTQYF,TGCGCCAGCAGCTTGACTAGCGGGAACACAGATACGCAGTATTTT
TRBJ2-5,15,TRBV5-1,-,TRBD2,CASSPTSGGPETQYF,TGCGCCAGCAGCCCGACTAGCGGGGGCCCCGAGACCCAGTACTTC
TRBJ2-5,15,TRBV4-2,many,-,CASSQGLTIQETQYF,TGTGCCAGCAGCCAAGGACTGACGATCCAAGAGACCCAGTACTTC
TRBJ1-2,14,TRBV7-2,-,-,CASSSNRRGGGYTF,TGTGCCAGCAGCTCAAATCGAAGGGGTGGCGGCTACACCTTC
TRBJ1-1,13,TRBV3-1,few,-,CASSKNDQLEAFF,TGTGCCAGCAGCAAAAATGATCAGCTCGAAGCTTTCTTT
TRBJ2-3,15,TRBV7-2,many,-,CASSPRQASTDTQYF,TGTGCCAGCAGCCCAAGACAGGCCAGCACAGATACGCAGTATTTT
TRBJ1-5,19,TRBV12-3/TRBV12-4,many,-,CASSSGSSRLRDSNQPQHF,TGTGCCAGCAGTTCAGGGTCGAGCAGGCTGAGGGATAGCAATCAGCCCCAGCATTTT
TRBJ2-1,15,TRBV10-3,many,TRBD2,CAISDGLALLNEQFF,TGTGCCATCAGTGATGGACTAGCTTTACTCAATGAGCAGTTCTTC
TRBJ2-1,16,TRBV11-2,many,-,CASSSNRDRRGNEQFF,TGTGCCAGCAGCTCGAACCGGGACCGCCGGGGGAATGAGCAGTTCTTC
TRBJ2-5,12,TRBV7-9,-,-,CASSSDARDQYF,TGTGCCAGCAGTTCGGATGCAAGGGACCAGTACTTC
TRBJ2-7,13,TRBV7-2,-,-,CASSFGRIYEQYF,TGTGCCAGCAGCTTTGGACGGATCTACGAGCAGTACTTC
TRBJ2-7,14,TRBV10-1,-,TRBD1,CASSRTGDLYEQYF,TGCGCCAGCAGCCGGACAGGGGATTTATACGAGCAGTACTTC
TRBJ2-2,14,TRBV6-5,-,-,CASSTGFPTGVLFF,TGTGCCAGCAGTACAGGGTTTCCGACCGGGGTGCTGTTTTTT
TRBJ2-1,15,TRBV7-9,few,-,CASSLVASTANEQFF,TGTGCCAGCAGCCTAGTTGCTAGTACCGCCAATGAGCAGTTCTTC
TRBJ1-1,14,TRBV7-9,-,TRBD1,CASSLPGTGDGAFF,TGTGCCAGCAGCTTACCCGGGACAGGGGACGGAGCTTTCTTT
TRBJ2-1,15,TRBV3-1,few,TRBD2,CASSQAGTSDYEQFF,TGTGCCAGCAGCCAGGCCGGGACTAGCGACTATGAGCAGTTCTTC
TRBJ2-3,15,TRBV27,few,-,CASSTHLGGKDTQYF,TGTGCCAGCAGTACACACCTCGGGGGTAAAGATACGCAGTATTTT
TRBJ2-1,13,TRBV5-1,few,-,CASSLELDGEQFF,TGCGCCAGCAGCTTGGAGCTGGACGGTGAGCAGTTCTTC
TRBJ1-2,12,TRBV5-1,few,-,CASSAGAYGYTF,TGCGCCAGCAGCGCAGGCGCCTATGGCTACACCTTC
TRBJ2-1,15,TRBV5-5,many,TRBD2,CASSLWTSGWNEQFF,TGTGCCAGCAGCCTCTGGACTAGCGGCTGGAATGAGCAGTTCTTC
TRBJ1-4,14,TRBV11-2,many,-,CASSLDSFSEKLFF,TGTGCCAGCAGCCTCGACAGCTTCTCCGAAAAACTGTTTTTT
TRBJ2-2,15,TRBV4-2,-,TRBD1,CASSSRGQGTGELFF,TGTGCCAGCAGCAGCCGGGGACAGGGGACCGGGGAGCTGTTTTTT
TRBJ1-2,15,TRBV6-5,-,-,CASSYSPRRNYGYTF,TGTGCCAGCAGTTACTCGCCCCGACGTAACTATGGCTACACCTTC
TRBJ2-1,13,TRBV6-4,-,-,CASSADYNNEQFF,TGTGCCAGCAGTGCGGACTATAACAATGAGCAGTTCTTC
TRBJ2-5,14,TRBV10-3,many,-,CAISEGEVRETQYF,TGTGCCATCAGCGAGGGGGAGGTTCGAGAGACCCAGTACTTC
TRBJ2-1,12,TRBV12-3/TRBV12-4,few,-,CASRSTWKEQFF,TGTGCCAGCAGATCAACGTGGAAGGAGCAGTTCTTC
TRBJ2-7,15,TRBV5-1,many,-,CASSLETGAYYEQYF,TGCGCCAGCAGCTTGGAGACGGGGGCATACTACGAGCAGTACTTC
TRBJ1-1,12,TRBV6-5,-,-,CASSRVFGEAFF,TGTGCCAGCAGTCGGGTCTTTGGGGAAGCTTTCTTT
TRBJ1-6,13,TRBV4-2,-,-,CASSQDSSSPLHF,TGTGCCAGCAGCCAAGATTCATCTTCACCCCTCCACTTT
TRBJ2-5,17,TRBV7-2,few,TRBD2,CASSAWATGGGLETQYF,TGTGCCAGCAGCGCATGGGCGACCGGGGGGGGACTAGAGACCCAGTACTTC
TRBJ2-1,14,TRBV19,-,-,CASSKFGEGGEQFF,TGTGCCAGTAGTAAATTCGGTGAGGGTGGTGAGCAGTTCTTC
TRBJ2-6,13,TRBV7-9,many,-,CASSRAGANVLTF,TGTGCCAGCAGCCGGGCTGGGGCCAACGTCCTGACTTTC